This passage covers 4 T cell receptor beta chains from one sample sequenced in a study of blood T cell repertoires in COVID-19. Libraries were prepared by immunoSEQ multiplex PCR; TCRdb keeps only in-frame clonotypes and omits some of them. The sample lists 180,000 or so clones; around 81% were seen once. The sample consisted of peripheral blood. These receptors were taken from a woman aged 40 to 49 with COVID-19, enrolled during active disease.

This clone was seen a handful of times. The chain couples TRBV5-4 to TRBJ2-3; TRBD2 matches 11 bases. V lost 5 bases to trimming and J lost 7 bases; unmatched junction nucleotides: 15. The CDR3 consists of 17 residues. Per germline, CDR1 SGHNT and CDR2 YYREEE (reference sequence). CDR3 nucleotides: TGTGCCAGCAGAGGTACTAAACTAGCGGGGGAGACGAATACGCAGTATTTT. As protein: CASRGTKLAGETNTQYF.

V gene TRBV30 combines with J gene TRBJ2-5; D remains ambiguous. V gave up 0 bases and J gave up 1 base, with 6 bases separating them. This CDR3 has 13 residues. Germline-derived CDR1 and CDR2 are GTSNPN and SVGIG (reference sequence). The CDR3 loop reads CAWSVLTQETQYF. CDR3 sequence (DNA): TGTGCCTGGAGTGTACTCACCCAAGAGACCCAGTACTTC.

The V and J genes are TRBV7-9 and TRBJ1-2; D uncertain. The CDR3 extends over 13 amino acids. Trimming pared 5 bases from V and 8 bases from J, leaving 15 bases between. The germline V gene encodes CDR1 SEHNR and CDR2 FQNEAQ (reference sequence). For the CDR3, the DNA is TGTGCCAGCAGCCATTGGAGGGATGGGGGCTACACCTTC. It translates to CASSHWRDGGYTF.

V usage is TRBV29-1 and J usage is TRBJ2-1; tentative D call: TRBD2 (6 bases). V was pared by 7 bases and J by 9 bases, with 16 bases between. Per the germline V gene, CDR1 is SQVTM and CDR2 is ANQGSEA. The CDR3 spans 12 residues. The CDR3 nucleotides read TGCAGCGCCTCCCGGGAGTTGGGTGAGCAGTTCTTC. Translating gives CSASRELGEQFF.